Listed below are T cell receptor beta chains from one sample, sequenced in a study of early T cells in non-severe SARS-CoV-2 infection. Each CDR3 protein is one row after TCRdb ran MiXCR on the 5' RACE reads. The repertoire holds about 99,000 distinct CDR3 sequences, with roughly 17% as singletons. Sample: whole blood. Receptors were obtained from an adult who was a healthcare worker with PCR-confirmed SARS-CoV-2 infection or an uninfected control (not recorded which). The CDR3 runs from the conserved cysteine through the conserved F or W. D genes are given only for firm matches. Clone size is not always given. Where it is, it says once, few, many or a class for expanded clones.

size,J,D,V,CDR3,DNA
few,TRBJ1-5,-,TRBV29-1,CSVDIGGNQPQHF,TGCAGCGTCGACATCGGCGGCAATCAGCCCCAGCATTTT
few,TRBJ2-3,-,TRBV2,CASKSMLTDTQYF,TGTGCCAGCAAAAGTATGCTCACAGATACGCAGTATTTT
-,TRBJ1-1,-,TRBV6-6,CASSYEGSTEAFF,TGTGCCAGCAGTTACGAAGGGAGCACTGAAGCTTTCTTT
-,TRBJ2-5,-,TRBV12-5,CASGLGVATQYF,TGTGCTAGTGGTTTGGGTGTGGCGACCCAGTACTTC
-,TRBJ2-3,-,TRBV14,CASSQKEPGPLADTQYF,TGTGCCAGCAGCCAAAAAGAACCGGGACCCCTGGCAGATACGCAGTATTTT
few,TRBJ1-1,-,TRBV2,CANSGTRNTEAFF,TGTGCCAATTCCGGGACAAGGAACACTGAAGCTTTCTTT
-,TRBJ2-3,-,TRBV13,CASRIGIDTQYF,TGTGCCAGCAGAATCGGTATAGATACGCAGTATTTT
few,TRBJ2-7,TRBD1,TRBV20-1,CSARRDRDEQYF,TGCAGTGCTAGAAGGGACAGGGACGAGCAGTACTTC
many,TRBJ1-5,-,TRBV12-3/TRBV12-4,CASSPHRSNQPQHF,TGTGCCAGCAGCCCTCATCGTAGCAATCAGCCCCAGCATTTT
few,TRBJ1-6,-,TRBV7-9,CASSSQDMQNSPLHF,TGTGCCAGCAGCTCACAGGACATGCAGAATTCACCCCTCCACTTT
many,TRBJ2-3,-,TRBV12-3/TRBV12-4,CASSLGRGGTDTQYF,TGTGCCAGCAGTTTAGGGCGGGGAGGCACAGATACGCAGTATTTT
many,TRBJ2-7,TRBD1,TRBV20-1,CSARDGETGAYEQYF,TGCAGTGCTAGAGATGGGGAGACAGGGGCCTACGAGCAGTACTTC
few,TRBJ1-1,-,TRBV30,CAWVDWANTEAFF,TGTGCCTGGGTGGACTGGGCCAACACTGAAGCTTTCTTT
many,TRBJ1-5,-,TRBV28,CAISTGNGYQPQHF,TGTGCCATTTCAACAGGGAACGGGTATCAGCCCCAGCATTTT
many,TRBJ1-1,-,TRBV30,CAWSVSSPEAFF,TGTGCCTGGAGTGTAAGTAGTCCTGAAGCTTTCTTT
-,TRBJ2-3,-,TRBV12-3/TRBV12-4,CASSFQDRPDTQYF,TGTGCCAGCAGTTTCCAGGACAGACCAGATACGCAGTATTTT
few,TRBJ2-1,-,TRBV18,CASSPDPVDSYNEQFF,TGTGCCAGCTCACCCGACCCCGTTGATAGCTACAATGAGCAGTTCTTC
-,TRBJ2-1,TRBD2,TRBV12-5,CASAPSGGYNEQFF,TGTGCTAGTGCCCCCTCGGGAGGGTACAATGAGCAGTTCTTC
many,TRBJ2-2,-,TRBV19,CASSTTLVRGRNTGELFF,TGTGCCAGTAGTACAACCCTGGTTAGGGGGAGGAACACCGGGGAGCTGTTTTTT
-,TRBJ2-7,-,TRBV27,CASSPGMGRRYEQYF,TGTGCCAGCAGTCCAGGAATGGGACGACGGTACGAGCAGTACTTC
-,TRBJ2-1,TRBD2,TRBV6-6,CASRLAGGSYNEQFF,TGTGCCAGCAGACTAGCGGGGGGTTCCTACAATGAGCAGTTCTTC
-,TRBJ2-2,TRBD2,TRBV4-3,CASSQEGLAGVGTGELFF,TGCGCCAGCAGCCAAGAGGGACTAGCGGGAGTAGGAACCGGGGAGCTGTTTTTT
-,TRBJ1-4,-,TRBV20-1,CSAMVDSGGGTNEKLFF,TGCAGTGCTATGGTTGACAGCGGAGGGGGAACTAATGAAAAACTGTTTTTT
few,TRBJ2-1,TRBD2,TRBV29-1,CSGAGGSNEQFF,TGCAGCGGGGCGGGGGGAAGCAATGAGCAGTTCTTC
-,TRBJ1-1,TRBD1,TRBV2,CASRGQGLNTEAFF,TGTGCCAGCAGGGGACAGGGCTTGAACACTGAAGCTTTCTTT
-,TRBJ1-1,TRBD1,TRBV6-5,CASSDNRGPEAFF,TGTGCCAGCAGTGATAACAGGGGACCTGAAGCTTTCTTT
few,TRBJ2-1,TRBD2,TRBV20-1,CSAREGLVSYNEQFF,TGCAGTGCTAGGGAGGGACTAGTCTCCTACAATGAGCAGTTCTTC